This record concerns one TCR beta chain sequence. It lacks a known antigen. There are no base qualities to consult, and no much larger clone falls within one base. The record originates from a study of T-cell reconstitution after alpha-beta-depleted transplantation in children (dated by TCRdb to about 2016). About the study as a whole: The study quantitatively tracked T-cell immune reconstitution after TCRalphabeta/CD19-depleted allogeneic hematopoietic cell transplantation in children using TCR repertoire profiling.

Including cysteine and phenylalanine, the CDR3 has 14 amino acids. Of all the DNA, just the CDR3 is kept, 42 bases in frame from base 1. CDR1 and CDR2, per the germline V gene, are SQVTM and ANQGSEA. V and J are truncated by 7 bases and 9 bases respectively, leaving an intervening sequence of 22 bases. On the study overall, not on this receptor specifically: The apparently early recovery of alphabetaT-cell counts about two months after transplant reportedly depended on only several hundred rapidly expanded clones that came from non-depleted graft cells. In some patients, high TCRbeta diversity at day 60 was attributed to recipient T cells and intrathymic progenitors that had survived conditioning. Hyperexpanded clone frequencies declined over subsequent months; after one year, T-cell counts and TCRbeta diversity were mostly attributed to newly produced T cells.

Interpreted using the paper, the treatment or condition label stands for: allogeneic hematopoietic cell transplantation with graft depleted of TCRalphabeta T cells and CD19 B cells. TCRalphabeta/CD19-depleted allogeneic hematopoietic cell grafts were given to the transplant recipients, all of whom were children. The method was PCR. Instrument used: Illumina HiSeq 2500. To normalize quantification of the TCRbeta repertoire, the TCR libraries were built with molecular barcoding that relied on unique molecular identifiers. Through fastp at Q25 and MiXCR, TCRdb rebuilt clones from the public reads, retaining in-frame beta chains. Records with the same CDR3 protein are collapsed into one entry carrying the most frequent genes and DNA. This sample comprises 600,000 or so distinct CDR3 sequences, about 23% of them detected only once. The ten largest account for 11% to 15% of the sample.

The sequence joins TRBV29-1 to TRBJ1-3; there is no confident call for the D gene. The source material was PBMCs, mostly from graft donor cells, sampled 360 days after TCRalphabeta/CD19-depleted stem cell transplant. This TCR was sampled from a boy under two years old who had a stem cell transplant for acute myeloid leukemia, so the T cells may come from the graft donor. At the DNA level, the sequence is TGCAGCGCGTTCGAAAGGCTACCCGGACGCACCATATATTTT. Translated, it gives CSAFERLPGRTIYF.